A single sample is the source of the 30 T cell receptor beta chains below, sequenced in a study of blood T cell repertoires in COVID-19. Generated by immunoSEQ multiplex PCR, the TCRdb table keeps only in-frame clones and is missing some. This sample yields around 220,000 clones, of which 86% are seen a single time; 2.2% belongs to the top ten. Sample: peripheral blood. Receptors originate from a woman aged 45-60 years with acute or convalescent COVID-19.

CDR3 nucleotide sequence: TGCGCCATCTCGGACAGGAACACCGGGGAGCTGTTTTTT. This sequence encodes CAISDRNTGELFF. The rearrangement uses TRBV5-1 and TRBJ2-2; perhaps TRBD1 as D (6 bases). Trimming took 9 bases from V and 1 from J, leaving 10 bases between them. CDR1 is SGHRS, CDR2 YFSETQ, per germline. This CDR3 is built from 13 residues.

This chain uses TRBV3-1 (or the pseudogene TRBV3-2) with TRBJ2-5; 12 bases match TRBD2. V lost 1 base, J lost 5 bases, and 8 bases stayed unmatched. The germline V gene has CDR1 LGHDT and CDR2 YNNKEL (reference sequence). This CDR3 contains 17 residues. This CDR3 is CASSQVTSGGFLETQYF. The CDR3 region has the DNA TGTGCCAGCAGCCAAGTGACTAGCGGGGGATTCCTTGAGACCCAGTACTTC.

This clone was counted a single time. The chain couples TRBV19 to TRBJ2-7, with D possibly matching TRBD1 (6 bases). The CDR3 contains 15 residues. V was pared by 7 bases and J by 4 bases, with 20 bases between. Germline-derived CDR1 and CDR2 are LNHDA and SQIVND (reference sequence). CDR3 sequence reads: CASKQTGSGLYEQYF. In DNA form, the CDR3 reads TGTGCCAGTAAACAGACAGGTTCCGGCCTATACGAGCAGTACTTC. Combining the CDR3 with reference TRBV19 and TRBJ2-7 gives the whole variable domain DGGITQSPKYLFRKEGQNVTLSCEQNLNHDAMYWYRQDPGQGLRLIYYSQIVNDFQKGDIAEGYSVSREKKESFPLTVTSAQKNPTAFYLCASKQTGSGLYEQYFGPGTRLTVT.

CDR3 coding DNA: TGTGCCAGTAGTATCCTGGGAGGGAAGGGGAGCAATCAGCCCCAGCATTTT. Translated: CASSILGGKGSNQPQHF. V usage is TRBV19 and J usage is TRBJ1-5; perhaps TRBD1 as D (5 bases). Germline CDR1 reads LNHDA; CDR2 reads SQIVND (reference sequence). Trimming cost V 3 bases and J 1 base, with 16 bases left between them. CDR3 length: 17 residues.

This sequence joins TRBV11-2 and TRBJ2-1; 9 bases agree with TRBD2. Germline V gene sequence: CDR1 SGHAT, CDR2 FQNNGV. This CDR3 is 18 amino acids long. Trimming at V came to 5 bases and at J to 4 bases, leaving 15 bases not matched to a gene. Here the CDR3 DNA reads TGTGCCAGCAGCCTTACATCCAGCGGGGGGCCATTATACAATGAGCAGTTCTTC. This translates into CASSLTSSGGPLYNEQFF.

The chain couples TRBV27 to TRBJ1-1; TRBD1 might be the D (6 bases). The V gene lost 10 bases and the J gene lost 6 bases, with 18 bases spanning the gap. Germline loops: CDR1 MNHEY, CDR2 SMNVEV (reference sequence). This CDR3 has 13 residues. The CDR3: CATRAKGHPEAFF. Written as DNA, the CDR3 is TGTGCCACCCGAGCAAAGGGACATCCTGAAGCTTTCTTT.

The rearrangement uses TRBV5-1 and TRBJ2-3, with a tentative D call TRBD2 (6 bases). Trimming pared 4 bases from V and 2 bases from J, leaving 20 bases between. The germline CDR1 and CDR2 sequences are SGHRS and YFSETQ. The CDR3 consists of 17 residues. CDR3 region: CASSPGDYSYYTDTQYF. As DNA, the CDR3 is TGCGCCAGCAGCCCGGGAGACTACTCCTACTACACAGATACGCAGTATTTT. Full variable domain (remainder filled in from reference TRBV5-1 and TRBJ2-3): KAGVTQTPRYLIKTRGQQVTLSCSPISGHRSVSWYQQTPGQGLQFLFEYFSETQRNKGNFPGRFSGRQFSNSRSEMNVSTLELGDSALYLCASSPGDYSYYTDTQYFGPGTRLTVL.

This chain links TRBV10-3 with TRBJ2-2; D is uncertain. Per germline, CDR1 ENHRY and CDR2 SYGVKD. V was cut by 0 bases and J by 4 bases, with 6 bases left in between. CDR3 length: 14 residues. The CDR3: CAISESRSTGELFF. The CDR3 region has the DNA TGTGCCATCAGTGAGTCGAGATCCACCGGGGAGCTGTTTTTT.

The V gene is TRBV30, the J gene TRBJ1-5; a weak D match, TRBD1 (5 bases). CDR3 length: 13 amino acids. V lost 0 bases, J lost 7 bases, and 10 bases lay in between. The germline V gene encodes CDR1 GTSNPN and CDR2 SVGIG (reference sequence). The chain's CDR3 is CAWSVGGEQPQHF. The DNA for the CDR3 is TGTGCCTGGAGTGTCGGGGGGGAGCAGCCCCAGCATTTT.

The sample holds one count of this clone. V usage is TRBV9 and J usage is TRBJ1-5, with 7 bases matching TRBD1. The V and J ends lost 0 bases and 4 bases, in that order; junction bases with no gene match: 4. Germline lookup yields CDR1 SGDLS and CDR2 YYNGEE. CDR3 length equals 15 residues. CDR3 amino acids: CASSVGDSPNQPQHF. CDR3 nucleotides: TGTGCCAGCAGCGTAGGGGACAGTCCAAATCAGCCCCAGCATTTT. Full variable domain (outside the CDR3, taken from reference TRBV9 and TRBJ1-5): DSGVTQTPKHLITATGQRVTLRCSPRSGDLSVYWYQQSLDQGLQFLIQYYNGEERAKGNILERFSAQQFPDLHSELNLSSLELGDSALYFCASSVGDSPNQPQHFGDGTRLSIL.

This clone was seen only once. The chain uses TRBV30 and TRBJ1-5; 9 nucleotides line up with TRBD1. CDR3 length: 17 amino acids. The germline CDR1 and CDR2 sequences are GTSNPN and SVGIG (reference sequence). J lost 0 bases, V lost 0 bases, and 6 bases had no gene match. The CDR3 bases are TGTGCCTGGAGTGTACGGAGACAGGGGGGTAGCAATCAGCCCCAGCATTTT. This translates into CAWSVRRQGGSNQPQHF. Supplemented by reference TRBV30 and TRBJ1-5, the full variable domain reads SQTIHQWPATLVQPVGSPLSLECTVEGTSNPNLYWYRQAAGRGLQLLFYSVGIGQISSEVPQNLSASRPQDRQFILSSKKLLLSDSGFYLCAWSVRRQGGSNQPQHFGDGTRLSIL.

The chain has TRBV7-2 and TRBJ1-5, with 7 bases fitting TRBD1. Trimming at V came to 7 bases and at J to 3 bases, leaving 9 bases not matched to a gene. The CDR3 is made up of 15 amino acids. Germline assignment: CDR1 SGHTA and CDR2 FQGNSA. Here the CDR3 reads CASNYQGGYNQPQHF. CDR3 nucleotide sequence: TGTGCCAGCAACTACCAGGGGGGATACAATCAGCCCCAGCATTTT.

The rearrangement joins TRBV6-5 to TRBJ1-4, with TRBD1 identical over 10 bases. The CDR3 is made up of 14 amino acids. The germline gives CDR1 MNHEY, CDR2 SVGAGI. V was pared by 8 bases and J by 8 bases, with 8 bases of the junction left unmatched. As DNA, the CDR3 is TGTGCCAGCGGAGGGACAGGGGAAGGCGAAAAACTGTTTTTT. This sequence encodes CASGGTGEGEKLFF.

The chain couples TRBV9 to TRBJ2-2, with D possibly TRBD2 on 5 matching bases. The CDR3 runs to 14 residues. Germline V gene data show CDR1 as SGDLS and CDR2 as YYNGEE. Trimming pared 4 bases from V and 5 bases from J, leaving 12 bases between. The CDR3 sequence: CASSTRERTGELFF. The DNA of the CDR3 is TGTGCCAGCAGCACAAGGGAGAGAACCGGGGAGCTGTTTTTT.

A word on this clone: The junction does not match germline at one end; this may be a read error. The chain joins TRBV27 to TRBJ1-1; 10 nucleotides line up with TRBD1. This CDR3 is 19 amino acids long. Per the germline V gene, CDR1 is MNHEY and CDR2 is SMNVEV (reference sequence). The CDR3 here is CASRLLGGTGARGRTEAFF. CDR3 nucleotides: TGTGCCAGCAGATTATTGGGGGGGACAGGGGCCCGTGGGAGGACTGAAGCTTTCTTT.

V gene TRBV12-3 or TRBV12-4 combines with J gene TRBJ2-1, with D hard to call. Deletions cut 5 bases from V and 0 bases from J, with 5 bases between. CDR3 length: 13 residues. The CDR3 DNA sequence: TGTGCCAGCAGTGTGGCCTCCTACAATGAGCAGTTCTTC. Amino acid sequence: CASSVASYNEQFF.

The chain couples TRBV3-1 (or the pseudogene TRBV3-2) to TRBJ2-3; the D gene is possibly TRBD2 (5 bases). CDR1 is LGHDT, CDR2 YNNKEL, per germline (reference sequence). V lost 2 bases to trimming and J lost 2 bases, with 11 bases between them. This CDR3 comprises 15 residues. Here the CDR3 reads CASSQLPGYTDTQYF. The DNA for the CDR3 is TGTGCCAGCAGCCAACTCCCGGGGTACACAGATACGCAGTATTTT.

The V gene is TRBV5-1, the J gene TRBJ2-3, with 8 bases identical to TRBD2. From germline, CDR1 is SGHRS and CDR2 YFSETQ. V lost 0 bases and J lost 3; bases outside the gene matches: 3. This CDR3 contains 15 residues. CDR3 in DNA: TGCGCCAGCAGCTTGGTCGGGAGGGTAACAGATACGCAGTATTTT. This encodes CASSLVGRVTDTQYF.

The chain is built from TRBV5-6 and TRBJ1-2; D possibly corresponds to TRBD1 (5 bases). Germline assignment: CDR1 SGHDT and CDR2 YYEEEE. Trimming took off 7 bases at V and 8 bases at J, with 18 bases between the two ends. This CDR3 has 13 residues. The CDR3 protein is CASQLAYPGGYTF. CDR3 nucleotide sequence: TGTGCCAGCCAACTTGCCTACCCAGGGGGCTACACCTTC.

The V gene is TRBV19, the J gene TRBJ1-1; 7 bases align to TRBD1. The germline V gene encodes CDR1 LNHDA and CDR2 SQIVND (reference sequence). This CDR3 is 15 amino acids long. J gave up 4 bases and V 4 bases, and 9 bases lay outside the gene matches. This CDR3 is CASSTQGGIGTEAFF. The CDR3 DNA is TGTGCCAGTAGTACCCAGGGGGGTATCGGCACTGAAGCTTTCTTT.

The chain combines TRBV24-1 with TRBJ2-1; D may be TRBD1 (5 bases). This CDR3 has 14 residues. CDR1 is KGHDR and CDR2 is SFDVKD in the germline V gene. V was clipped by 3 bases and J by 3 bases, with 8 bases between them. CDR3 sequence reads: CATSDRGNYNEQFF. CDR3 DNA: TGTGCCACCAGTGATAGGGGAAACTACAATGAGCAGTTCTTC.

The chain uses TRBV24-1 and TRBJ2-3, with D tentatively TRBD2 (6 bases). V was cut by 3 bases and J by 4 bases, with 13 bases left in between. The CDR3 has 15 residues. Per germline, CDR1 KGHDR and CDR2 SFDVKD. The CDR3 loop reads CATSDASDLADTQYF. The CDR3 DNA is TGTGCCACCAGTGATGCTAGCGACTTGGCAGATACGCAGTATTTT.

A few counts support this clone. The J gene is TRBJ1-1, the V gene TRBV6-5; D may be TRBD1 (5 bases). The CDR3 runs to 15 residues. The germline CDR1 and CDR2 sequences are MNHEY and SVGAGI. Trimming took 8 bases from V and 1 from J, leaving 17 bases between them. This CDR3 is CASSLMGDSNTEAFF. CDR3 DNA: TGTGCCAGCTCATTGATGGGGGACTCGAACACTGAAGCTTTCTTT.

The chain carries TRBV5-5 and TRBJ2-1; 10 bases line up with TRBD2. Germline V gene lookup returns CDR1 SGHKS and CDR2 YYEKEE (reference sequence). V was clipped by 6 bases and J by 8 bases; unmatched bases: 14. The CDR3 covers 16 residues. Here the CDR3 reads CASTFILAGVTYEQFF. The CDR3 DNA follows: TGTGCCAGCACCTTCATTCTAGCGGGAGTAACCTATGAGCAGTTCTTC.

The V call is TRBV2, the J call TRBJ2-6; 10 bases match TRBD1. The CDR3 has 17 residues. Germline CDR1 and CDR2: SNHLY and FYNNEI. Trimming removed 6 bases from V and 4 bases from J; junction bases left unmatched: 9. CDR3 protein: CASRGGTGAPGANVLTF. CDR3 nucleotides: TGTGCCAGCAGGGGCGGGACAGGGGCTCCAGGGGCCAACGTCCTGACTTTC.

The J gene is TRBJ1-5, the V gene TRBV6-5; D may be TRBD1 (5 bases). V was cut by 8 bases and J by 4 bases, with 15 bases left in between. The CDR3 covers 14 residues. Germline V gives CDR1 MNHEY, CDR2 SVGAGI. The CDR3 DNA sequence: TGTGCCAGCTGGAGGGCAGGGAATAATCAGCCCCAGCATTTT. This sequence encodes CASWRAGNNQPQHF.

The rearrangement joins TRBV7-6 to TRBJ2-7; TRBD2 agrees at 8 bases. This CDR3 comprises 16 residues. The J segment lost 0 bases and the V segment lost 2 bases, leaving 6 bases of the junction unmatched. Germline V gives CDR1 SGHVS, CDR2 FNYEAQ. Written as DNA, the CDR3 is TGTGCCAGCAGCTTAAGCGGGGGCTTAATCTCCTACGAGCAGTACTTC. This codes for CASSLSGGLISYEQYF.

The CDR3 sequence is CSGGGSANYGYTF. The CDR3 DNA is TGCAGTGGTGGAGGCTCGGCTAACTATGGCTACACCTTC. The gene calls are TRBV29-1 and TRBJ1-2; no reliable D call. Germline loops: CDR1 SQVTM, CDR2 ANQGSEA. There are 13 residues in the CDR3.

The chain recombines TRBV6-5 with TRBJ2-7; 8 bases are a match to TRBD1. Germline V CDR1 and CDR2: MNHEY, SVGAGI. The CDR3 is 15 amino acids. J lost 3 bases, V lost 4 bases, and 8 bases had no gene match. CDR3 DNA sequence: TGTGCCAGCAGTTCCACCGACAGGGGCATCTACGAGCAGTACTTC. This sequence encodes CASSSTDRGIYEQYF.

This clone showed up many times. The gene calls are TRBV19 and TRBJ1-4, with a tentative D call TRBD1 (6 bases). This CDR3 spans 14 amino acids. The ends were cut back, 8 bases at V and 8 bases at J, with 18 bases in the middle. The germline V gene has CDR1 LNHDA and CDR2 SQIVND (reference sequence). The CDR3 DNA is TGTGCCAGTTCGGATATCAGGGGCGAAGAAAAACTGTTTTTT. Residues: CASSDIRGEEKLFF. Filled out from reference TRBV19 and TRBJ1-4, the complete variable domain reads DGGITQSPKYLFRKEGQNVTLSCEQNLNHDAMYWYRQDPGQGLRLIYYSQIVNDFQKGDIAEGYSVSREKKESFPLTVTSAQKNPTAFYLCASSDIRGEEKLFFGSGTQLSVL.